Sequencing of this T cell receptor (beta chain) was carried out in a study of cytotoxic CD8 clonotypes in ibrutinib-treated CLL. Study-level background: Response sampling came at median roughly 12 months of treatment, ranging about 6 to 36 months. Study-wide results and caveats: Sampling times (in sustained-remission versus progressing patients) were not the same.

The V and J ends lost 5 bases and 0 bases, in that order; junction bases with no gene match: 6. The CDR3 consists of 15 residues. Germline V gives CDR1 MDHEN, CDR2 SYDVKM. Researchers set a sequencing depth target of 1 in 200,000 to 1 in 1 million T cells. Repertoires were generated with immunoSEQ multiplex PCR, while TCRdb's copy carries only in-frame clones and drops some. Of over 65,000 clones listed, roughly three quarters were seen once; the top ten hold roughly 5%. In regard to this clone: What it binds is not known.

Sequenced here: PBMCs, sampled after 12 months of ibrutinib treatment. The sequence came from a human donor with chronic lymphocytic leukemia. The chain joins TRBV28 to TRBJ2-7, with 8 bases identical to TRBD1. CDR3 sequence: CASSVPGQVSYEQYF. CDR3 nucleotide sequence: TGTGCCAGCAGTGTCCCGGGACAGGTCTCCTACGAGCAGTACTTC.